The entry below describes one T cell receptor (beta chain). Germline V CDR1 and CDR2: MNHEY, SVGAGI. The CDR3 loop spans 14 amino acids. Unmatched junction bases numbered 5, after V lost 6 bases and J lost 4 bases. This sample is drawn from a study of blood T cell repertoires in COVID-19. Method: immunoSEQ multiplex PCR; TCRdb's copy keeps in-frame clones and lacks some. The table includes approximately 71,000 clones, 86% detected once. This TCR came from a man aged 45-60 years with acute or convalescent COVID-19. The chain joins TRBV6-5 to TRBJ2-3; 9 positions agree with TRBD1. Sequencing was performed on peripheral blood. CDR3 sequence (DNA): TGTGCCAGCAGACCCGGGACAGGGTCAGATACGCAGTATTTT. Protein product: CASRPGTGSDTQYF.